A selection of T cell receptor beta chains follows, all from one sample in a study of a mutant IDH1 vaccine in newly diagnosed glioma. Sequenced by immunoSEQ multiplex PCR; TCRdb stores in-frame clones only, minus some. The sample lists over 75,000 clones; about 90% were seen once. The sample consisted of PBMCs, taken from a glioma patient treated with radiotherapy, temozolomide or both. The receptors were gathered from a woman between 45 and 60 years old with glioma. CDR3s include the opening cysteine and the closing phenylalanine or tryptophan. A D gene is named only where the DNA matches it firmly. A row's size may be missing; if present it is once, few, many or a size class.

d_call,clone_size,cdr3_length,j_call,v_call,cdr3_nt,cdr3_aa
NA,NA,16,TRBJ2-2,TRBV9,TGTGCCAGCAGCGTAGATTTCGGGGGGAACACCGGGGAGCTGTTTTTT,CASSVDFGGNTGELFF
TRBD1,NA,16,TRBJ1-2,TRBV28,TGTGCCAGCAGTTTAAGGTGGGACAGGGAGGTTTCTGGCTACACCTTC,CASSLRWDREVSGYTF
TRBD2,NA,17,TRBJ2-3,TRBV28,TGTGCCAGCAGTTCCGGGACTAGCGGGAGATGGGCAGATACGCAGTATTTT,CASSSGTSGRWADTQYF
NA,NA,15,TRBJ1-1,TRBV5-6,TGTGCCAGCAGCTTGTCATTGGGGAGATGGGGTGAAGCTTTCTTT,CASSLSLGRWGEAFF
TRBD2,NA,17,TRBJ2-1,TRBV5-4,TGTGCCAGCAGCTCCTCCCTCGGACTAGCGGTTTACAATGAGCAGTTCTTC,CASSSSLGLAVYNEQFF
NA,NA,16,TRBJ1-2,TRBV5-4,TGTGCCAGCAGCTTAGGGCCGGGGTCAGCTAACTATGGCTACACCTTC,CASSLGPGSANYGYTF
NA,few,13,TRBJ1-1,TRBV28,TGTGCCAGCAGTTTGGGGAGCGGCACTGAAGCTTTCTTT,CASSLGSGTEAFF
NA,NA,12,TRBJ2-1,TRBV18,TGTGCCAGCTCACCCGGAGAGAGTGAGCAGTTCTTC,CASSPGESEQFF
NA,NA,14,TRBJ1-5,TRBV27,TGTGCCAGCAGTCCCTTAGGGTGGGATCAGCCCCAGCATTTT,CASSPLGWDQPQHF
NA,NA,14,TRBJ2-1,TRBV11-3,TGTGCCAGCAGCTTAGCGGAGGGCTACAATGAGCAGTTCTTC,CASSLAEGYNEQFF
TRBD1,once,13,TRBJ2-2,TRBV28,TGTGCCAGCAGAAGGACAGGGGCCGGGGAGCTGTTTTTT,CASRRTGAGELFF
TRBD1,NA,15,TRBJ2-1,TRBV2,TGTGCCACCTCAATGCCAGGACAGGGTCTTGATGAGCAGTTCTTC,CATSMPGQGLDEQFF
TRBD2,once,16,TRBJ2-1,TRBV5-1,TGCGCCAGCAGGACCCCTCTAGCGGGAGACCGGAATGAGCAGTTCTTC,CASRTPLAGDRNEQFF
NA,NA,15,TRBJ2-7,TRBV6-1,TGTGCCAGCAGAATAGGGGGGGGCGCGAGGTACGAGCAGTACTTC,CASRIGGGARYEQYF
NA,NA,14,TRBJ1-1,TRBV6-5,TGTGCCAGCAGCACCCGTGGGGGAAATACTGAAGCTTTCTTT,CASSTRGGNTEAFF
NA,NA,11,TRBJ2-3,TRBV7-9,TGTGCCAGCAGCGTGACAGATACGCAGTATTTT,CASSVTDTQYF
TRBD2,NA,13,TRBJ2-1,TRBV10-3,TGTGCCATCAGCGGGGAGGGCCCAAATGAGCAGTTCTTC,CAISGEGPNEQFF
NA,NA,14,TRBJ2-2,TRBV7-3,TGTGCCAGCAGCCTCAGCAGGAACACCGGGGAGCTGTTTTTT,CASSLSRNTGELFF
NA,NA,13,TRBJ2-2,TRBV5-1,TGCGCCAGCAGCGCTACTGGGACCGGGGAGCTGTTTTTT,CASSATGTGELFF
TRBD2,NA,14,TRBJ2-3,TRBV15,TGTGCCACCGGGAGGGAGGGCCGCTCAGATACGCAGTATTTT,CATGREGRSDTQYF
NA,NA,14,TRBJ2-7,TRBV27,TGTGCCAGCAGTTGGGCGGTGACCTCCTACGAGCAGTACTTC,CASSWAVTSYEQYF
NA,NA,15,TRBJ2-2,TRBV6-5,TGTGCCAGCAGGGCCCCAGGGCGGAGGACCGGGGAGCTGTTTTTT,CASRAPGRRTGELFF
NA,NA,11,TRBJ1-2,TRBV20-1,TGCAGTGCTCGCACAGGCTCCGGCTACACCTTC,CSARTGSGYTF
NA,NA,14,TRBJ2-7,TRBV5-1,TGCGCCAGCAGCTTGAACGGCAGAGCCTACGAGCAGTACTTC,CASSLNGRAYEQYF
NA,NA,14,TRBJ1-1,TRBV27,TGTGCCAGCAGTTTAAGGGGGGCGAACACTGAAGCTTTCTTT,CASSLRGANTEAFF
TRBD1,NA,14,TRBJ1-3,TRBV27,TGTGCCAGCAGACCACAGGGGGCTGGAAACACCATATATTTT,CASRPQGAGNTIYF
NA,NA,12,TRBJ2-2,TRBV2,TGTGCCAGCGGACCAAACACCGGGGAGCTGTTTTTT,CASGPNTGELFF
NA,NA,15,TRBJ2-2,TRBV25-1,TGTGCCAGCAGTGAATCTGTAGAGAGCTCCGGGGAGCTGTTTTTT,CASSESVESSGELFF
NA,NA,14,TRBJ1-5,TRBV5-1,TGCGCCAGCAGCTTGGCAGGGCCCCATCAGCCCCAGCATTTT,CASSLAGPHQPQHF
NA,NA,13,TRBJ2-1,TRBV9,TGTGCCAGCAGCGTAGGGCTTCTCAATGAGCAGTTCTTC,CASSVGLLNEQFF
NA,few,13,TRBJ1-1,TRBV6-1,TGTGCCAGCAGTGACACCCTGAACACTGAAGCTTTCTTT,CASSDTLNTEAFF
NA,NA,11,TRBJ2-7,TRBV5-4,TGTGCCAGCAGCTTGAGGAACGAGCAGTACTTC,CASSLRNEQYF
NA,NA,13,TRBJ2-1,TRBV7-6,TGTGCCAGCAGCTTAGGGGCCACTAATGAGCAGTTCTTC,CASSLGATNEQFF
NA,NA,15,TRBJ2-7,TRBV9,TGTGCCAGCAGCGTAGGTGGGGGGTTGGACTACGAGCAGTACTTC,CASSVGGGLDYEQYF
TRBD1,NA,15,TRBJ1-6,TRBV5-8,TGTGCCAGCAGCTTGGCGGGACAGGGGTCCTCACCCCTCCACTTT,CASSLAGQGSSPLHF
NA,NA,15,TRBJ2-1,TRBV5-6,TGTGCCAGCAGCTTGCCCGGACGTTCCTACAATGAGCAGTTCTTC,CASSLPGRSYNEQFF
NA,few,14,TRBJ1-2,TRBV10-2,TGCGCCAGCAGTGAGTCTGGGGGAGTAGAAGGCTACACCTTC,CASSESGGVEGYTF
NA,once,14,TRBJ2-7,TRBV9,TGTGCCAGCAGCGAGGGGCAGCGAACCTACGAGCAGTACTTC,CASSEGQRTYEQYF
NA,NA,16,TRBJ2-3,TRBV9,TGTGCCAGCAGCGCCATAGGACAGAGTGACACAGATACGCAGTATTTT,CASSAIGQSDTDTQYF